One and the same sample provided the 23 T cell receptor beta chains below, sequenced in a study of blood T cells in healthy people across ages. A second roughly 7 to 12 cycle PCR used barcoded and J-beta primers. From the 5' RACE reads, TCRdb called clonotypes with MiXCR, one entry per CDR3 protein. Of around 670,000 distinct CDR3 sequences in the sample, approximately 30% were seen once. The material sequenced was blood. The receptors were sampled from a woman of 80 years or more in good health.

This clonotype was recorded a few times. The chain joins TRBV5-1 to TRBJ2-1; no reliable D call. CDR3 length equals 14 residues. With 3 bases removed from V and 6 bases from J, the gap between germline ends came to 13 bases. CDR1 and CDR2 (germline): SGHRS, YFSETQ. For the CDR3, the DNA is TGCGCCAGCAGCTCCGACAACATACTCAATGAGCAGTTCTTC. Its translation is CASSSDNILNEQFF.

The table lists this clonotype with many counts. The J gene is TRBJ2-2, the V gene TRBV28, with TRBD2 identical over 9 bases. CDR1 is MDHEN, CDR2 SYDVKM, per germline. The CDR3 is made up of 17 amino acids. The V gene end was trimmed by 6 bases and the J gene end by 5 bases; junction bases not matched to a gene: 13. CDR3 nucleotide sequence: TGTGCCAGCAGGCCTCCCCCTCTAGCGGGGCAGACCGGGGAGCTGTTTTTT. This gives the protein CASRPPPLAGQTGELFF.

This clonotype was seen at least ten times. The genes are TRBV6-6 and TRBJ2-5; possible D gene TRBD2, 6 bases. V was trimmed by 6 bases and J by 3 bases, leaving 14 bases between them. The CDR3 has 14 residues. CDR1 and CDR2 (germline): MNHNY, SVGAGI (reference sequence). Here the CDR3 reads CASSPLGRKETQYF. The CDR3 DNA sequence: TGTGCCAGCAGCCCATTGGGGAGGAAAGAGACCCAGTACTTC.

The chain's CDR3 is CASSEDRGFNEKLFF. The CDR3, as DNA: TGTGCCAGCAGTGAAGATCGGGGCTTCAATGAAAAACTGTTTTTT. The chain couples TRBV2 to TRBJ1-4, with D maybe TRBD1 (5 bases). The CDR3 spans 15 residues. Trimming cost V 1 base and J 5 bases, with 11 bases left between them. Germline values: CDR1 SNHLY, CDR2 FYNNEI.

Only one count was recorded for this clonotype. The V gene is TRBV12-3 or TRBV12-4, the J gene TRBJ2-7; D call uncertain. This CDR3 spans 13 amino acids. The V gene lost 6 bases and the J gene lost 1 base, with 10 bases spanning the gap. Here the CDR3 reads CASRRTDSYEQYF. The DNA for the CDR3 is TGTGCCAGCAGGCGGACGGATTCCTACGAGCAGTACTTC.

The gene calls are TRBV9 and TRBJ1-2; possibly TRBD1 for D (5 bases). Trimming removed 0 bases from V and 4 bases from J, with 13 bases in between. CDR1 and CDR2 (germline): SGDLS, YYNGEE. This CDR3 has 15 residues. The CDR3 nucleotides are TGTGCCAGCAGCGTAGAGACCGGGACGGGCTATGGCTACACCTTC. Its translation: CASSVETGTGYGYTF. The complete variable domain, with remaining parts taken from reference TRBV9 and TRBJ1-2, reads DSGVTQTPKHLITATGQRVTLRCSPRSGDLSVYWYQQSLDQGLQFLIQYYNGEERAKGNILERFSAQQFPDLHSELNLSSLELGDSALYFCASSVETGTGYGYTFGSGTRLTVV.

This clonotype showed up just a few times. This chain uses TRBV7-6 with TRBJ2-1, with 7 bases matching TRBD1. The trim removed 5 bases at V and 3 bases at J, leaving 7 bases unmatched. Germline V gene data show CDR1 as SGHVS and CDR2 as FNYEAQ. The CDR3 runs 15 residues. This CDR3 is CASSRPGQYYNEQFF. Written as DNA, the CDR3 is TGTGCCAGCAGCCGCCCGGGACAGTACTACAATGAGCAGTTCTTC.

The rearrangement links TRBV2 to TRBJ2-1; 9 bases align to TRBD2. Germline CDR1 is SNHLY and CDR2 is FYNNEI. The CDR3 is 15 residues long. Trimming at V came to 3 bases and at J to 13 bases, leaving 13 bases not matched to a gene. The CDR3 DNA is TGTGCCAGCAGTGATCGCGGGGGGGCCAAAGAGACCCAGTTCTTC. It yields the protein CASSDRGGAKETQFF. Using reference TRBV2 and TRBJ2-1 for the parts outside the CDR3, the full variable domain is EPEVTQTPSHQVTQMGQEVILRCVPISNHLYFYWYRQILGQKVEFLVSFYNNEISEKSEIFDDQFSVERPDGSNFTLKIRSTKLEDSAMYFCASSDRGGAKETQFFGPGTRLTVL.

This chain connects TRBV6-6 to TRBJ2-7; 9 bases line up with TRBD1. The CDR3 has 14 amino acids. After removal of 6 bases from V and 5 bases from J, the junction contained 8 bases not matched to a gene. Germline V gives CDR1 MNHNY, CDR2 SVGAGI (reference sequence). The CDR3 nucleotides are TGTGCCAGCAGGGGGGACAGGGAGTATGACGAGCAGTACTTC. This codes for CASRGDREYDEQYF.

The chain joins TRBV7-2 to TRBJ2-7, with D perhaps matching TRBD2 (7 bases). The germline V gene encodes CDR1 SGHTA and CDR2 FQGNSA. With 1 base removed from V and 0 bases from J, the gap between germline ends came to 16 bases. CDR3 length equals 17 residues. The CDR3 is CASSLVSAGASSYEQYF. The CDR3 coding sequence is TGTGCCAGCAGCTTAGTTTCGGCGGGGGCGAGCTCCTACGAGCAGTACTTC.

Many counts were recorded for this clonotype. The chain employs TRBV10-3 and TRBJ2-7; D might be TRBD2 (5 bases). Germline V gene data show CDR1 as ENHRY and CDR2 as SYGVKD. V gave up 4 bases and J gave up 1 base, with 8 bases separating them. The length of the CDR3 is 13 residues. The CDR3 sequence is CAISGGASYEQYF. Here the CDR3 DNA reads TGTGCCATCAGTGGGGGAGCATCCTACGAGCAGTACTTC.

This clonotype is a singleton in its sample. V is TRBV6-1 and J is TRBJ2-7; TRBD1 is a possible D gene (5 bases). Trimming removed 6 bases from V and 3 bases from J, with 18 bases in between. This CDR3 has 15 amino acids. Germline CDR1 MNHNS, CDR2 SASEGT. This CDR3 reads CASSLVLGRDYEQYF. The CDR3 nucleotides read TGTGCCAGCAGCTTAGTCCTCGGCAGGGACTACGAGCAGTACTTC.

Worth noting for this clonotype: One end of the junction varies from germline; a read error may be responsible. The V gene is TRBV12-3 or TRBV12-4, the J gene TRBJ2-3; 11 positions agree with TRBD2. The CDR3 sequence is 17 residues long. The CDR3 loop reads CASSLRLAGRSADTEYF. CDR3 nucleotides: TGTGCCAGCAGTTTAAGACTAGCGGGGAGGAGCGCAGATACGGAGTATTTT.

This chain links TRBV29-1 with TRBJ2-1; D possibly corresponds to TRBD2 (6 bases). Germline V CDR1 and CDR2: SQVTM, ANQGSEA. The CDR3 is made up of 13 amino acids. V lost 7 bases, J lost 10 bases, and 20 bases lay in between. CDR3: CSARRGKPSEQFF. The CDR3 DNA reads as TGCAGCGCCCGGCGGGGTAAACCCTCGGAGCAGTTCTTC.

This clonotype was detected many times. The V call is TRBV4-3, the J call TRBJ1-1, with D possibly matching TRBD1 (5 bases). CDR3 length equals 14 residues. Germline V CDR1 and CDR2: LGHNA, YSLEER. Trimming stripped 0 bases from V and 6 bases from J, with 11 bases between. Here the CDR3 reads CASSQEQASPEAFF. In nucleotides, the CDR3 is TGCGCCAGCAGCCAAGAACAGGCGAGTCCTGAAGCTTTCTTT.

The table lists this clonotype with many counts. DNA for the CDR3: TGTGCCAGCAGGGCGGGACTGCCTAGCACAGATACGCAGTATTTT. It yields the protein CASRAGLPSTDTQYF. The chain couples TRBV6-5 to TRBJ2-3; a weak D match, TRBD2 (6 bases). Germline V gene lookup returns CDR1 MNHEY and CDR2 SVGAGI. Trimming removed 6 bases from V and 0 bases from J, with 13 bases in between. This CDR3 spans 15 amino acids.

Many counts were recorded for this clonotype. V is TRBV3-1 and J is TRBJ2-5, with 11 positions matching TRBD2. With V trimmed by 0 bases and J by 3 bases, 3 bases remained unmatched. CDR3 length: 16 amino acids. Looked up from germline, CDR1 is LGHDT and CDR2 is YNNKEL (reference sequence). The CDR3 nucleotides are TGTGCCAGCAGCCAAGACCGACTAGCGGGGAAAGAGACCCAGTACTTC. Translating gives CASSQDRLAGKETQYF.

This chain connects TRBV28 to TRBJ2-7, with 8 bases aligning to TRBD1. CDR1 is MDHEN, CDR2 SYDVKM, per germline. Germline trimming cut 3 bases from V and 1 base from J; bases unmatched to any gene: 11. This CDR3 has 17 amino acids. CDR3 region: CASSFPTGTGASYEQYF. For the CDR3, the DNA is TGTGCCAGCAGTTTCCCCACCGGGACAGGCGCTTCCTACGAGCAGTACTTC.

In this sample, this clonotype turned up many times. The gene calls are TRBV5-1 and TRBJ2-1; TRBD2 aligns across 11 bases. CDR1 is SGHRS and CDR2 is YFSETQ in the germline V gene. V lost 5 bases to trimming and J lost 5 bases; unmatched junction nucleotides: 9. This CDR3 spans 16 amino acids. The CDR3 coding sequence is TGCGCCAGCAGTCTTAGCGGGGGGGCGATGAACAATGAGCAGTTCTTC. It encodes CASSLSGGAMNNEQFF. Looking up the rest from reference TRBV5-1 and TRBJ2-1 gives the full variable domain: KAGVTQTPRYLIKTRGQQVTLSCSPISGHRSVSWYQQTPGQGLQFLFEYFSETQRNKGNFPGRFSGRQFSNSRSEMNVSTLELGDSALYLCASSLSGGAMNNEQFFGPGTRLTVL.

This clonotype came up many times. V is TRBV4-2 and J is TRBJ2-5, with 7 bases aligning to TRBD1. Trimming at V came to 0 bases and at J to 1 base, leaving 8 bases not matched to a gene. The CDR3 runs 17 residues. Germline assignment: CDR1 LGHNA and CDR2 YNFKEQ. The CDR3 DNA reads as TGTGCCAGCAGCCAAGAGGGCTCAGGGGGTGTCCAAGAGACCCAGTACTTC. Amino acids: CASSQEGSGGVQETQYF.

This clonotype was seen many times. The rearrangement joins TRBV20-1 to TRBJ2-5; maybe TRBD1 (6 bases). The CDR3 has 14 amino acids. Trimming stripped 5 bases from V and 5 bases from J, with 18 bases between. From germline, CDR1 is DFQATT and CDR2 SNEGSKA (reference sequence). CDR3 DNA sequence: TGCAGTGCTCGTCCGGGACACCTGGGGGAGACCCAGTACTTC. Protein product: CSARPGHLGETQYF.

CDR3 protein: CASRSEPETSSNQPQHF. For the CDR3, the DNA is TGTGCCAGCAGATCGGAGCCTGAAACGAGTAGCAATCAGCCCCAGCATTTT. The genes are TRBV21-1 and TRBJ1-5. TRBV21-1 is recorded as a pseudogene. The CDR3 sequence is 17 residues long.

This clonotype was seen a few times. The genes are TRBV6-6 and TRBJ1-5; TRBD1 is a possible D gene (5 bases). Trimming cost V 7 bases and J 6 bases, with 16 bases left between them. The V gene's germline CDR1 is MNHNY and CDR2 SVGAGI (reference sequence). CDR3 length: 14 residues. The CDR3 here is CASTTRGSGQPQHF. The CDR3 nucleotides read TGTGCCAGCACCACCCGGGGGTCTGGTCAGCCCCAGCATTTT.